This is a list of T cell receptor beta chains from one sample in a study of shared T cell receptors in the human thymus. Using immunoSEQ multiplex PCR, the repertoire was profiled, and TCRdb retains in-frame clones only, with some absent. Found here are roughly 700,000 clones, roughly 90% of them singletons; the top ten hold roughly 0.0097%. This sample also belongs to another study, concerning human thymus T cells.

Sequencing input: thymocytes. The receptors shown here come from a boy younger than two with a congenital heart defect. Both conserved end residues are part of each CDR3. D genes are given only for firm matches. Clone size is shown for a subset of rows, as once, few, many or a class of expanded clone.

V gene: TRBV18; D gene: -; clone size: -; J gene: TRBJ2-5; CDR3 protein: CASSPPWGSPNSASTQYF; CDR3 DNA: TGTGCCAGCTCACCACCCTGGGGCAGCCCCAACTCAGCTTCGACCCAGTACTTC
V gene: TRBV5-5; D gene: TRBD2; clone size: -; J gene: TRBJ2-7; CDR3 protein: CASSLSGRVRYEQYF; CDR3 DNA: TGTGCCAGCAGCTTGAGCGGGAGAGTTCGTTACGAGCAGTACTTC
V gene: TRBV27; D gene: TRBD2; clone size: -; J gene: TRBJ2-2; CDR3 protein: CATMREDTGELFF; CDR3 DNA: TGTGCCACCATGCGGGAGGACACCGGGGAGCTGTTTTTT
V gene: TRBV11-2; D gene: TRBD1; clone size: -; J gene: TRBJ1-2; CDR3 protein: CASSPRPGTGSRVYGYTF; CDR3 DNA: TGTGCCAGCAGCCCGCGTCCCGGGACAGGATCCCGGGTCTATGGCTACACCTTC
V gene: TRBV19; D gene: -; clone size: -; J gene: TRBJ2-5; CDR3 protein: CASMQGAAGAETQYF; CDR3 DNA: TGTGCCAGTATGCAGGGGGCGGCGGGAGCTGAGACCCAGTACTTC
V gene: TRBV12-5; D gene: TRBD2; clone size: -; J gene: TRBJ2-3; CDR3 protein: CASGLGGLAGAYVSTDTQYF; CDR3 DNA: TGTGCTAGTGGTTTGGGCGGGCTAGCGGGAGCTTACGTCAGCACAGATACGCAGTATTTT
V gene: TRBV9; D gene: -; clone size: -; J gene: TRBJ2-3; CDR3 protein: CASGRVSTDTQYF; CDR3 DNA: TGTGCCAGTGGCAGGGTTAGCACAGATACGCAGTATTTT
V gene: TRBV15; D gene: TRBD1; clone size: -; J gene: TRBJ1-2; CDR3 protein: CATSRVSDRAMGSYGYTF; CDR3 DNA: TGTGCCACCAGCAGAGTAAGCGACAGGGCAATGGGGTCTTATGGCTACACCTTC
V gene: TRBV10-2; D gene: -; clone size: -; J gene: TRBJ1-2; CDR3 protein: CASSESFRGERNYGYTF; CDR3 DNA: TGCGCCAGCAGTGAGTCTTTCCGGGGAGAGAGGAACTATGGCTACACCTTC
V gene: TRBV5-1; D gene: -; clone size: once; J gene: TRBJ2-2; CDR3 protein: CASSFGGGLGGELFF; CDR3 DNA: TGCGCCAGCAGCTTCGGGGGAGGCCTTGGCGGGGAGCTGTTTTTT
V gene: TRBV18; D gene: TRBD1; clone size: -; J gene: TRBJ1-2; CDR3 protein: CASSPRQGGDYGYTF; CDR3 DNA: TGTGCCAGCTCACCCCGACAGGGAGGAGACTATGGCTACACCTTC
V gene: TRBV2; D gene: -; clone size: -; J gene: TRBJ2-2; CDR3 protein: CASSLALPTGELFF; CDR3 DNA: TGTGCCAGCAGTCTGGCTCTCCCCACCGGGGAGCTGTTTTTT
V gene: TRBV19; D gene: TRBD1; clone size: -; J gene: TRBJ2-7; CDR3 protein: CASSGYRGIPYEQYF; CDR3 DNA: TGTGCCAGTAGTGGTTACAGGGGGATCCCCTACGAGCAGTACTTC
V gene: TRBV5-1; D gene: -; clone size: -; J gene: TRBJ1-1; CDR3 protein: CASSCQGRTKNTEAFF; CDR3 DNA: TGCGCCAGCAGCTGTCAGGGGAGAACAAAGAACACTGAAGCTTTCTTT
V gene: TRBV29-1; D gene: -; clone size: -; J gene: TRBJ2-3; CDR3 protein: CSVDVVLRGTDTQYF; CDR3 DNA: TGCAGCGTAGACGTGGTCCTACGGGGCACAGATACGCAGTATTTT
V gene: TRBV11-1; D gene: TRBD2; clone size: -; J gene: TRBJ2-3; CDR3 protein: CASSSMGTSGPGDTQYF; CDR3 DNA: TGTGCCAGCAGCTCTATGGGAACTAGCGGACCTGGGGATACGCAGTATTTT
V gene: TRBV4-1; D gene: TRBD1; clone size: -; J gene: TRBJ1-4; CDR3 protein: CASSQKPGGWEEKLFF; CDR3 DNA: TGCGCCAGCAGCCAGAAACCAGGGGGCTGGGAAGAAAAACTGTTTTTT
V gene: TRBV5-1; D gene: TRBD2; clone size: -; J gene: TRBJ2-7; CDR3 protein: CASSSQSRDGGYYEQYF; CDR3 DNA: TGCGCCAGCAGCTCCCAATCCAGGGACGGGGGGTACTACGAGCAGTACTTC
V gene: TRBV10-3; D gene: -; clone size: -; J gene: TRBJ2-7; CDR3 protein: CAISEDSFYEQYF; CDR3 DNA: TGTGCCATCAGTGAGGACAGCTTCTACGAGCAGTACTTC
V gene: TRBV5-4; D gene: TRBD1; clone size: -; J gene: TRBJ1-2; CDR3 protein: CASSLLQGDYGYTF; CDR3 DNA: TGTGCCAGCAGCTTACTTCAGGGGGACTATGGCTACACCTTC
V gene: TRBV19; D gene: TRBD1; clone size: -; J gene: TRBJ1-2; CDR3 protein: CASSTNNRGINYGYTF; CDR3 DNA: TGTGCCAGTAGTACCAACAACAGGGGAATTAACTATGGCTACACCTTC
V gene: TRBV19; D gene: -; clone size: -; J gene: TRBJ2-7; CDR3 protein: CASSQDSGQYF; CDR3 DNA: TGTGCCAGTAGTCAGGACTCGGGGCAGTACTTC
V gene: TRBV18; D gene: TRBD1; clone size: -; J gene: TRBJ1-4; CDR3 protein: CASSPRGRGSTNEKLFF; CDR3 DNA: TGTGCCAGCTCACCAAGGGGGCGCGGGTCAACTAATGAAAAACTGTTTTTT
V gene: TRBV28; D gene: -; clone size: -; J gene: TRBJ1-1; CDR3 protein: CASSGKDNGLNTEAFF; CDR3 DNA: TGTGCCAGCAGTGGAAAGGACAACGGTCTGAACACTGAAGCTTTCTTT
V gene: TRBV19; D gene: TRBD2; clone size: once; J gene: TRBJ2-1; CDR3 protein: CASSIDLAASGSRRSYNEQFF; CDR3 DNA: TGTGCCAGTAGTATAGATTTAGCGGCTAGCGGGAGCCGCCGCTCCTACAATGAGCAGTTCTTC
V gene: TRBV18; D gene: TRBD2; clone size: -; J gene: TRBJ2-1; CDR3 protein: CASSPHGTRHNEQFF; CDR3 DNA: TGTGCCAGCTCACCACACGGGACTAGGCACAATGAGCAGTTCTTC
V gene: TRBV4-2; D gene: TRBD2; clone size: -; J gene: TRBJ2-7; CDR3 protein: CASSQEGTSRLYEQYF; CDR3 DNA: TGTGCCAGCAGCCAAGAAGGGACTAGTCGTTTGTACGAGCAGTACTTC
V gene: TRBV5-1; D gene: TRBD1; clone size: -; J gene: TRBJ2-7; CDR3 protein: CASSPHPDKTGGDKTSACRDEQYF; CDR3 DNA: TGCGCCAGCAGCCCCCACCCCGATAAGACAGGGGGCGATAAGACTAGCGCTTGTCGGGACGAGCAGTACTTC
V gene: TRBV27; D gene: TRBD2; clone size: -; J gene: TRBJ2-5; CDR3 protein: CASSPGASGREETQYF; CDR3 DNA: TGTGCCAGCAGTCCCGGGGCTAGCGGGAGGGAAGAGACCCAGTACTTC
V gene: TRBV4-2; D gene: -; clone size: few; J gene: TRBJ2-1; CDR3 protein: CASSQDSSLNEQFF; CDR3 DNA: TGTGCCAGCAGCCAAGATAGCTCCCTCAATGAGCAGTTCTTC
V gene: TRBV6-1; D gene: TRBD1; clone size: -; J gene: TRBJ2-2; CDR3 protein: CASRAGTGSTGELFF; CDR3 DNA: TGTGCCAGCAGGGCAGGGACAGGGAGCACCGGGGAGCTGTTTTTT
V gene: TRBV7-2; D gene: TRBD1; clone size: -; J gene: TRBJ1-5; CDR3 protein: CASSLDRGQDQPQHF; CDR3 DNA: TGTGCCAGCAGCCTCGACAGGGGGCAGGATCAGCCCCAGCATTTT
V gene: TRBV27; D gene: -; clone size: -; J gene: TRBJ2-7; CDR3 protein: CASSPRGPFYEQYF; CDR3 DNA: TGTGCCAGCAGTCCCCGGGGTCCTTTCTACGAGCAGTACTTC
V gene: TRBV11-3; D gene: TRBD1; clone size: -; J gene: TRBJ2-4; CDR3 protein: CASTDYPTGGKNIQYF; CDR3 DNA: TGTGCCAGCACCGATTACCCGACAGGGGGCAAAAACATTCAGTACTTC
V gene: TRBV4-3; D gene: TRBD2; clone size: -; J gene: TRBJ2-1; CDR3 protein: CASSQASGSVSYNEQFF; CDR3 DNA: TGCGCCAGCAGCCAGGCTAGCGGGAGCGTCTCCTACAATGAGCAGTTCTTC
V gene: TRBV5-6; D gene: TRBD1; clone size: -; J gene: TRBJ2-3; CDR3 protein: CASSLPRDRTSTDTQYF; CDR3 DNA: TGTGCCAGCAGCTTGCCTCGGGACAGGACTAGCACAGATACGCAGTATTTT
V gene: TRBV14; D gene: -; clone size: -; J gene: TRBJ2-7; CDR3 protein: CASSQDQWRTATYEQYF; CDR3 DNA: TGTGCCAGCAGCCAAGATCAGTGGAGGACAGCCACCTACGAGCAGTACTTC
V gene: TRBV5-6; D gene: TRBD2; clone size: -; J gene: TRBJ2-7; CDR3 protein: CASSLKGLAGYEQYF; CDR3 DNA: TGTGCCAGCAGCTTGAAGGGACTAGCGGGGTACGAGCAGTACTTC
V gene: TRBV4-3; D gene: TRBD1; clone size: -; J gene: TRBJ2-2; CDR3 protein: CASSEGQANTGELFF; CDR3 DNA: TGCGCCAGCAGCGAGGGACAGGCCAACACCGGGGAGCTGTTTTTT
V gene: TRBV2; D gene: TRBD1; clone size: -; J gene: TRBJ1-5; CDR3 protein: CASERTGTGGVRSTNQPQHF; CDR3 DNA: TGTGCCAGCGAAAGAACCGGGACAGGGGGCGTTAGGTCCACCAATCAGCCCCAGCATTTT
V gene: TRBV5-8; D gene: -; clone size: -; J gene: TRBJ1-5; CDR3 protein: CASPSRGHSTDSNQPQHF; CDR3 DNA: TGTGCCAGCCCCTCCCGGGGACATTCGACCGATAGCAATCAGCCCCAGCATTTT
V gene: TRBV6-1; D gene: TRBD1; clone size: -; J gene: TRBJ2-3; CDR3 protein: CASSEGQGATDTQYF; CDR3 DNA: TGTGCCAGCAGTGAAGGACAGGGGGCAACAGATACGCAGTATTTT
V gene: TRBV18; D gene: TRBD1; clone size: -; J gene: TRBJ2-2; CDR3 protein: CASSHARGGNTGELFF; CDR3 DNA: TGTGCCAGCTCTCACGCGAGAGGGGGCAACACCGGGGAGCTGTTTTTT
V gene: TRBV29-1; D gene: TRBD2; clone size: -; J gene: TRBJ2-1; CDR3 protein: CSVEEASGNSYNEQFF; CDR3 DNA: TGCAGCGTTGAGGAGGCTAGCGGAAACTCCTACAATGAGCAGTTCTTC
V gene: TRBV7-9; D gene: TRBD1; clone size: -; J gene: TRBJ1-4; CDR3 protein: CASSLGTGGGKLFF; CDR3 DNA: TGTGCCAGCAGCTTAGGGACAGGCGGAGGAAAACTGTTTTTT
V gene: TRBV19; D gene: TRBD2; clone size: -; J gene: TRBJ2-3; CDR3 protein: CASSVGDVGRRSDTQYF; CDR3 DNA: TGTGCCAGTAGTGTAGGTGATGTCGGGAGGAGGTCAGATACGCAGTATTTT
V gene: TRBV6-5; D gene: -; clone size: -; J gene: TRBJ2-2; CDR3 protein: CASSYVLGHNTGELFF; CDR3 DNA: TGTGCCAGCAGTTACGTGTTGGGGCATAACACCGGGGAGCTGTTTTTT
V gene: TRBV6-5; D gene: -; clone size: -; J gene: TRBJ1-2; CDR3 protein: CASSYSKAGNYGYTF; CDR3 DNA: TGTGCCAGCAGTTACTCGAAGGCAGGAAACTATGGCTACACCTTC
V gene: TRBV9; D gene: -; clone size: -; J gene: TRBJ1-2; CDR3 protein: CASSNDQGGLTNYGYTF; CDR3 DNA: TGTGCCAGCAGCAACGACCAAGGAGGCCTCACTAACTATGGCTACACCTTC
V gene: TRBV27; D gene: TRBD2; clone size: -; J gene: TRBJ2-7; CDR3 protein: CASSLSTDTGGEQYF; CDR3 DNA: TGTGCCAGCAGTTTATCGACAGACACGGGGGGGGAGCAGTACTTC